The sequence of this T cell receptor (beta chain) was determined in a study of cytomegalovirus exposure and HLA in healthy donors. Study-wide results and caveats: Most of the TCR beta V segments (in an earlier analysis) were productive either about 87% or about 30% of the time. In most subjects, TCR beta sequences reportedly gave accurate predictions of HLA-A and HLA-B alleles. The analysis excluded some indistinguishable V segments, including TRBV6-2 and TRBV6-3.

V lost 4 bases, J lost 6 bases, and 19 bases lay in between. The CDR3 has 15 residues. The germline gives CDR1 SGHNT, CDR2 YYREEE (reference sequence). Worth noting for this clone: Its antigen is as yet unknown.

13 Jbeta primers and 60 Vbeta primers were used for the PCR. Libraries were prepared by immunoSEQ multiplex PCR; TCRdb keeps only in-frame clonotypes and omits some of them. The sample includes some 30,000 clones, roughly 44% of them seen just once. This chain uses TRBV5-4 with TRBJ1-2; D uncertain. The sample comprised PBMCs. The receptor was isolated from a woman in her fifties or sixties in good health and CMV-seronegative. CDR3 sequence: CASSPKADPLDGYTF. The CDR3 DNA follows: TGTGCCAGCAGCCCCAAGGCAGACCCGCTAGATGGCTACACCTTC. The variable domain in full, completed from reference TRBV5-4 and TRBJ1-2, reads ETGVTQSPTHLIKTRGQQVTLRCSSQSGHNTVSWYQQALGQGPQFIFQYYREEENGRGNFPPRFSGLQFPNYSSELNVNALELDDSALYLCASSPKADPLDGYTFGSGTRLTVV.